The present T cell receptor beta chain was sequenced within a study of cytomegalovirus exposure and HLA in healthy donors. The study, taken as a whole, reports: As a later analysis revealed, the rate of TCR association differed by HLA locus, with DRB1 most and HLA-C fewest.

In the PCR, 60 Vbeta and 13 Jbeta primers were used. Sequencing was performed with immunoSEQ multiplex PCR; in TCRdb, only in-frame clones are kept and a portion is missing. Of 150,000 to 200,000 clones listed, approximately 80% are singletons. This CDR3 has 15 residues. Losses at the gene ends were 5 bases for V and 1 base for J; bases not matched to a gene: 5. Germline CDR1 is MNHEY and CDR2 is SMNVEV (reference sequence). This clone turned up a few times. The antigen remains undetermined. The chain is built from TRBV27 and TRBJ2-1; 7 nucleotides align to TRBD1. Sample: PBMCs. This sequence was found in a woman in her twenties or thirties in good health and CMV-seronegative. The chain's CDR3 is CASSPWTGSYNEQFF. As DNA, the CDR3 is TGTGCCAGCAGTCCCTGGACAGGTTCCTACAATGAGCAGTTCTTC.